The 31 T cell receptor beta chains in this list originate from one sample, sequenced in a study of blood T cell repertoires in COVID-19. Assay: immunoSEQ multiplex PCR; the TCRdb copy retains only in-frame clones and omits some. The sample carries roughly 250,000 clones, 65% to 90% recorded once. Sequenced input: peripheral blood. The receptors derive from a woman aged 60-75 years with active or convalescent COVID-19.

This clone has a single count. The gene calls are TRBV5-5 and TRBJ2-2, with 8 bases lining up with TRBD1. The CDR3 loop spans 15 amino acids. CDR1 is SGHKS, CDR2 YYEKEE, per germline (reference sequence). Trimming removed 2 bases from V and 6 bases from J; junction bases left unmatched: 6. The CDR3 here is CASSFGTGVPGELFF. CDR3 in DNA: TGTGCCAGCAGCTTTGGGACAGGCGTTCCCGGGGAGCTGTTTTTT.

In regard to this clone: The junction departs from the called germline gene at one end, perhaps through a read error. The chain joins TRBV7-2 to TRBJ2-7, with TRBD2 identical over 9 bases. The CDR3 runs to 15 residues. CDR1 SGHTA and CDR2 FQGNSA come from the germline V gene. CDR3 nucleotide sequence: TGTGCCAACAGCTTGCCCGGGACTAGCCGGTACGAGCAGTACTTC. This encodes CANSLPGTSRYEQYF. Drawing the rest from reference TRBV7-2 and TRBJ2-7, the complete variable domain is GAGVSQSPSNKVTEKGKDVELRCDPISGHTALYWYRQSLGQGLEFLIYFQGNSAPDKSGLPSDRFSAERTGGSVSTLTIQRTQQEDSAVYLCANSLPGTSRYEQYFGPGTRLTVT.

This chain uses TRBV9 with TRBJ1-3; 7 nucleotides line up with TRBD1. The junction had 10 bases not matched to a gene; V was cut back by 3 bases and J by 4 bases. From germline, CDR1 is SGDLS and CDR2 YYNGEE. CDR3 length equals 16 residues. DNA for the CDR3: TGTGCCAGCAGCGAAGAGACAGGGAGTTTGGGAAACACCATATATTTT. This translates into CASSEETGSLGNTIYF.

The V call is TRBV27, the J call TRBJ1-6; TRBD1 aligns across 7 bases. Trimming cost V 6 bases and J 14 bases; bases outside gene matches: 22. CDR1 and CDR2 (germline): MNHEY, SMNVEV (reference sequence). This CDR3 contains 17 residues. The DNA of the CDR3 is TGTGCCAGCAGCCCCTTCCTGAGACAGGGAGAAGGTTGGACCCTCCACTTT. Its translation is CASSPFLRQGEGWTLHF.

The chain combines TRBV3-1 (or the pseudogene TRBV3-2) with TRBJ2-2; TRBD1 agrees at 7 bases. Germline V gives CDR1 LGHDT, CDR2 YNNKEL (reference sequence). J was trimmed by 1 base and V by 1 base; bases with no gene match: 3. The CDR3 contains 16 residues. CDR3 residues: CASSQGPGGNTGELFF. The CDR3 nucleotides are TGTGCCAGCAGCCAAGGCCCAGGGGGGAACACCGGGGAGCTGTTTTTT.

The J gene is TRBJ2-3, the V gene TRBV19, with 16 nucleotides matching TRBD2. Germline V gene lookup returns CDR1 LNHDA and CDR2 SQIVND (reference sequence). The CDR3 loop spans 15 amino acids. With 10 bases clipped from V and 8 bases from J, the junction kept 9 bases outside the gene matches. The CDR3 sequence: CATAGTSGGAGTQYF. In DNA form, the CDR3 reads TGTGCCACAGCCGGGACTAGCGGGGGGGCCGGTACGCAGTATTTT. The variable domain in full, with the rest retrieved from reference TRBV19 and TRBJ2-3, is DGGITQSPKYLFRKEGQNVTLSCEQNLNHDAMYWYRQDPGQGLRLIYYSQIVNDFQKGDIAEGYSVSREKKESFPLTVTSAQKNPTAFYLCATAGTSGGAGTQYFGPGTRLTVL.

This clone was seen a few times. The chain employs TRBV27 and TRBJ2-1; D possibly corresponds to TRBD2 (6 bases). This CDR3 comprises 15 residues. Trimming left V 1 base short and J 7 bases short, with 14 bases between. The germline V gene has CDR1 MNHEY and CDR2 SMNVEV (reference sequence). This chain's CDR3 is CASSLLPRGWNEQFF. The CDR3 DNA follows: TGTGCCAGCAGTTTATTACCCCGGGGGTGGAATGAGCAGTTCTTC.

Only a few counts were recorded for this clone. The chain employs TRBV30 and TRBJ1-3; 7 bases are a match to TRBD1. V lost 7 bases to trimming and J lost 4 bases; unmatched junction nucleotides: 7. From germline, CDR1 is GTSNPN and CDR2 SVGIG (reference sequence). CDR3 length: 13 amino acids. The CDR3 DNA sequence: TGTGCCTATGATACAGGGGAAGGAAACACCATATATTTT. Translation gives CAYDTGEGNTIYF. Full variable domain (remainder filled in from reference TRBV30 and TRBJ1-3): SQTIHQWPATLVQPVGSPLSLECTVEGTSNPNLYWYRQAAGRGLQLLFYSVGIGQISSEVPQNLSASRPQDRQFILSSKKLLLSDSGFYLCAYDTGEGNTIYFGEGSWLTVV.

The J gene is TRBJ1-3, the V gene TRBV7-6; D is uncertain. Germline CDR1 is SGHVS and CDR2 is FNYEAQ. V lost 2 bases and J lost 0, with 8 bases in between. The CDR3 is 15 residues long. DNA for the CDR3: TGTGCCAGCAGCTTAAGATCGGGCTCTGGAAACACCATATATTTT. This codes for CASSLRSGSGNTIYF.

V is TRBV6-5 and J is TRBJ2-2; 10 positions match TRBD1. CDR3 length equals 14 residues. CDR1 is MNHEY, CDR2 SVGAGI, per germline. V was clipped by 6 bases and J by 4 bases; unmatched bases: 2. DNA for the CDR3: TGTGCCAGCAGAGGACAGGGGGGCACCGGGGAGCTGTTTTTT. Amino acids: CASRGQGGTGELFF.

This chain links TRBV10-3 with TRBJ1-2; 9 bases are shared with TRBD1. CDR3 size: 14 residues. The trim removed 7 bases at V and 6 bases at J, leaving 9 bases unmatched. Per the germline V gene, CDR1 is ENHRY and CDR2 is SYGVKD. CDR3 protein: CAITLDRGGHGYTF. The CDR3 DNA sequence: TGTGCCATCACCCTAGACAGGGGGGGTCATGGCTACACCTTC.

The chain has TRBV7-8 and TRBJ1-2, with D tentatively TRBD1 (5 bases). V was trimmed by 2 bases and J by 2 bases, leaving 9 bases between them. Germline loops: CDR1 SGHVS, CDR2 FQNEAQ. The CDR3 is 14 residues long. This chain's CDR3 is CASSLSAGNYGYTF. CDR3 DNA: TGTGCCAGCAGCTTATCGGCAGGGAACTATGGCTACACCTTC.

V is TRBV30 and J is TRBJ2-7; possible D gene TRBD1, 6 bases. Germline assignment: CDR1 GTSNPN and CDR2 SVGIG (reference sequence). V was pared by 1 base and J by 3 bases, with 7 bases between. The CDR3 is 12 amino acids. The CDR3: CAWSADSYEQYF. The CDR3 DNA sequence: TGTGCCTGGAGTGCGGACAGCTACGAGCAGTACTTC.

The rearrangement links TRBV20-1 to TRBJ1-2; the match to TRBD1 covers 9 bases. The CDR3 length is 11 residues. With V trimmed by 4 bases and J by 8 bases, 2 bases remained unmatched. Germline V gene sequence: CDR1 DFQATT, CDR2 SNEGSKA (reference sequence). The CDR3 coding sequence is TGCAGTGCTAACAGGGGGCAGGGCTACACCTTC. Translating it yields CSANRGQGYTF.

This clone was recorded a few times. DNA for the CDR3: TGTGCCAGCAGACCAACAGGGCTGGGGGCTGAAGCTTTCTTT. Protein: CASRPTGLGAEAFF. The chain carries TRBV14 and TRBJ1-1, with D possibly TRBD1 on 6 matching bases. CDR1 is SGHDN and CDR2 is FVKESK in the germline V gene. The CDR3 spans 14 residues. The ends were cut back, 6 bases at V and 6 bases at J, with 17 bases in the middle. The variable domain in full, completed from reference TRBV14 and TRBJ1-1, reads EAGVTQFPSHSVIEKGQTVTLRCDPISGHDNLYWYRRVMGKEIKFLLHFVKESKQDESGMPNNRFLAERTGGTYSTLKVQPAELEDSGVYFCASRPTGLGAEAFFGQGTRLTVV.

There are a few counts of this clone. This sequence joins TRBV4-3 and TRBJ2-5; 10 bases line up with TRBD1. Germline loops: CDR1 LGHNA, CDR2 YSLEER. CDR3 length: 19 residues. V dropped 0 bases and J dropped 5; count of bases not matched to a gene: 15. CDR3 DNA: TGCGCCAGCAGCCAAGAAACTCTCTCTGGACAGGGGGGCGGGGAGACCCAGTACTTC. Translation gives CASSQETLSGQGGGETQYF.

The rearrangement uses TRBV11-2 and TRBJ1-5, with D maybe TRBD1 (5 bases). Germline V gives CDR1 SGHAT, CDR2 FQNNGV. The CDR3 extends over 15 amino acids. Trimming shortened V by 3 bases and J by 2 bases, and 11 bases separated the two germline ends. This chain's CDR3 is CASSLGGGGNQPQHF. DNA for the CDR3: TGTGCCAGCAGCTTGGGGGGAGGGGGCAATCAGCCCCAGCATTTT.

CDR3 protein: CASSLTGTGDSPLHF. The CDR3 region has the DNA TGTGCCAGCAGCTTGACCGGGACAGGGGATTCACCCCTCCACTTT. The gene calls are TRBV7-3 and TRBJ1-6, with 10 bases lining up with TRBD1. The CDR3 spans 15 residues. J was trimmed by 8 bases and V by 3 bases; bases with no gene match: 4. The germline V gene has CDR1 SGHTA and CDR2 FQGTGA.

The rearrangement links TRBV24-1 to TRBJ2-2, with a possible D match to TRBD1 (6 bases). CDR1 and CDR2 (germline): KGHDR, SFDVKD. V shed 6 bases and J shed 5 bases, with 15 bases lying between them. The CDR3 extends over 15 amino acids. CDR3 loop: CATSSDSSGTGELFF. The DNA of the CDR3 is TGTGCCACCAGTTCGGACAGCTCGGGTACCGGGGAGCTGTTTTTT.

The chain joins TRBV3-1 (or the pseudogene TRBV3-2) to TRBJ1-1; D remains unclear. Trimming cost V 1 base and J 10 bases, with 13 bases left between them. Germline CDR1 is LGHDT and CDR2 is YNNKEL (reference sequence). The CDR3 sequence is 13 residues long. CDR3 amino acids: CASSQGALRRAFF. The CDR3 DNA reads as TGTGCCAGCAGCCAAGGGGCCCTACGCAGAGCTTTCTTT.

Here the CDR3 reads CASTRQGSNSPLHF. CDR3 nucleotides: TGTGCCAGCACCAGACAGGGGTCGAACTCACCCCTCCACTTT. The chain recombines TRBV27 with TRBJ1-6, with 8 positions matching TRBD1. The junction had 9 bases not matched to a gene; V was cut back by 7 bases and J by 10 bases. The CDR3 is 14 amino acids. Germline CDR1 and CDR2: MNHEY and SMNVEV (reference sequence).

The chain couples TRBV19 to TRBJ1-3; tentatively, D is TRBD1 (5 bases). Germline V gene lookup returns CDR1 LNHDA and CDR2 SQIVND (reference sequence). Trimming removed 6 bases from V and 1 base from J, with 19 bases in between. CDR3 length: 17 amino acids. CDR3 nucleotides: TGTGCCAGTAGGGCCAGGGAGGCTGGCGTGTCTGGAAACACCATATATTTT. As protein: CASRAREAGVSGNTIYF.

The chain has TRBV5-1 and TRBJ2-7, with D possibly TRBD1 on 7 matching bases. The CDR3 has 14 residues. With 6 bases removed from V and 6 bases from J, the gap between germline ends came to 19 bases. CDR1 SGHRS and CDR2 YFSETQ come from the germline V gene. The chain's CDR3 is CASKGGQSSTEQYF. CDR3 sequence (DNA): TGCGCCAGCAAGGGGGGACAGAGCTCCACCGAGCAGTACTTC.

The J gene is TRBJ2-1, the V gene TRBV12-5; D might be TRBD2 (7 bases). CDR1 LGHNT and CDR2 FRNRAP come from the germline V gene. Trimming cost V 6 bases and J 16 bases, with 28 bases left between them. This CDR3 has 15 amino acids. The CDR3 reads CASGPSEGFGGGLFF. CDR3 bases: TGTGCTAGTGGCCCCTCGGAGGGGTTTGGGGGGGGCCTCTTCTTC.

This clone appeared a single time. This chain links TRBV18 with TRBJ2-7; 7 bases are a match to TRBD1. After removal of 0 bases from V and 0 bases from J, the junction contained 5 bases not matched to a gene. CDR1 is KGHSH and CDR2 is LQKENI in the germline V gene. This CDR3 comprises 16 residues. The CDR3 here is CASSPPVQGSSYEQYF. For the CDR3, the DNA is TGTGCCAGCTCACCACCGGTACAGGGGAGCTCCTACGAGCAGTACTTC. The variable domain in full, with the rest retrieved from reference TRBV18 and TRBJ2-7, is NAGVMQNPRHLVRRRGQEARLRCSPMKGHSHVYWYRQLPEEGLKFMVYLQKENIIDESGMPKERFSAEFPKEGPSILRIQQVVRGDSAAYFCASSPPVQGSSYEQYFGPGTRLTVT.

This clone appeared once. The chain joins TRBV18 to TRBJ1-2; TRBD1 aligns across 8 bases. The CDR3 extends over 16 amino acids. Losses at the gene ends were 3 bases for V and 3 bases for J; bases not matched to a gene: 9. Germline loops: CDR1 KGHSH, CDR2 LQKENI. CDR3 in DNA: TGTGCCAGCTCACCCGGAGGGCAGGGGGCTGACTATGGCTACACCTTC. Protein product: CASSPGGQGADYGYTF.

The V and J genes are TRBV11-1 and TRBJ2-5; perhaps TRBD1 as D (5 bases). CDR3 length equals 15 residues. Trimming took 0 bases from V and 1 from J, leaving 9 bases between them. Per the germline V gene, CDR1 is SGHAT and CDR2 is FQDESV (reference sequence). The CDR3 sequence: CASSLAYTGQETQYF. CDR3 nucleotides: TGTGCCAGCAGCTTAGCATACACAGGCCAAGAGACCCAGTACTTC.

Of note for this clone: This may be a read error, as it is one base from a much larger clone. Other DNA sequences from this sample encode an identical CDR3 as well. V is TRBV6-6 and J is TRBJ2-6; no clear D. The CDR3 runs to 15 residues. Per germline, CDR1 MNHNY and CDR2 SVGAGI (reference sequence). The V gene lost 0 bases and the J gene lost 1 base, with 4 bases spanning the gap. CDR3 amino acids: CASSYSRSGANVLTF. DNA for the CDR3: TGTGCCAGCAGTTACTCGAGATCTGGGGCCAACGTCCTGACTTTC.

The chain recombines TRBV5-4 with TRBJ2-2, with 16 bases identical to TRBD2. CDR3 length: 18 amino acids. With V trimmed by 2 bases and J by 9 bases, 10 bases remained unmatched. Germline V CDR1 and CDR2: SGHNT, YYREEE (reference sequence). The CDR3 loop is CASSLGTSGGAVGRELFF. The CDR3 bases are TGTGCCAGCAGCTTAGGGACTAGCGGGGGGGCCGTCGGACGGGAGCTGTTTTTT.

The chain has TRBV7-9 and TRBJ2-7; D call uncertain. Trimming removed 8 bases from V and 0 bases from J, with 11 bases in between. Germline V gene lookup returns CDR1 SEHNR and CDR2 FQNEAQ (reference sequence). CDR3 length: 13 amino acids. CDR3 region: CASSPWSSYEQYF. For the CDR3, the DNA is TGTGCCAGCTCCCCCTGGAGCTCCTACGAGCAGTACTTC.

The chain joins TRBV7-2 to TRBJ2-7, with 12 bases lining up with TRBD2. Germline-derived CDR1 and CDR2 are SGHTA and FQGNSA. The CDR3 consists of 14 residues. V was clipped by 5 bases and J by 4 bases; unmatched bases: 3. CDR3 residues: CASSTSGGWYEQYF. The CDR3 region has the DNA TGTGCCAGCAGCACTAGCGGGGGGTGGTACGAGCAGTACTTC. The full variable domain, its missing parts supplied by reference TRBV7-2 and TRBJ2-7, is GAGVSQSPSNKVTEKGKDVELRCDPISGHTALYWYRQSLGQGLEFLIYFQGNSAPDKSGLPSDRFSAERTGGSVSTLTIQRTQQEDSAVYLCASSTSGGWYEQYFGPGTRLTVT.